The 27 T cell receptor beta chains presented below share a single source sample, sequenced in a study of T cells after yellow fever vaccination. Via MiXCR, TCRdb re-called the 5' RACE reads, giving one row per CDR3 protein. The table records 300,000 or so distinct CDR3 sequences, about 7.8% of them present only once. The sample here was PBMCs, taken more than 35 days after the first yellow fever vaccination. Source of these receptors: a man between 18 and 35 years old who received the YFV17D yellow fever vaccine.

This clonotype was counted between two and nine times. The chain has TRBV5-1 and TRBJ1-2; TRBD1 agrees at 9 bases. V gave up 4 bases and J gave up 4 bases; unmatched junction bases: 5. The CDR3 runs 14 residues. From germline, CDR1 is SGHRS and CDR2 YFSETQ. This CDR3 reads CASSQQGAGYGYTF. The CDR3 nucleotides are TGCGCCAGCAGCCAACAGGGGGCCGGCTATGGCTACACCTTC.

This clonotype was found a few times. V is TRBV5-1 and J is TRBJ1-1; tentatively, D is TRBD1 (5 bases). Germline lookup yields CDR1 SGHRS and CDR2 YFSETQ. This CDR3 is 14 amino acids long. The V gene lost 4 bases and the J gene lost 0 bases, with 10 bases spanning the gap. The CDR3: CASSAGTMNTEAFF. The CDR3 nucleotides read TGCGCCAGCAGCGCAGGGACCATGAACACTGAAGCTTTCTTT.

V is TRBV12-3 or TRBV12-4 and J is TRBJ2-3; 10 bases are a match to TRBD1. The CDR3 runs to 14 residues. V lost 7 bases to trimming and J lost 8 bases; unmatched junction nucleotides: 9. DNA for the CDR3: TGTGCCAGCACCGCCGGGACAGGGGAAAGTACGCAGTATTTT. Protein: CASTAGTGESTQYF.

This clonotype was counted between two and nine times. The chain joins TRBV7-9 to TRBJ2-3; D may be TRBD1 (5 bases). Deletions cut 6 bases from V and 7 bases from J, with 14 bases between. Germline loops: CDR1 SEHNR, CDR2 FQNEAQ (reference sequence). This CDR3 is 13 amino acids long. The CDR3 region is CASSSTQGYTQYF. The CDR3 bases are TGTGCCAGCAGTTCAACCCAGGGATATACGCAGTATTTT.

The chain couples TRBV5-1 to TRBJ1-3, with D uncertain. V gave up 4 bases and J gave up 5 bases, with 13 bases separating them. The V gene's germline CDR1 is SGHRS and CDR2 YFSETQ. The CDR3 is 14 amino acids. In DNA, the CDR3 is TGCGCCAGCAGCCTTCAGGAATTTCGAAACACCATATATTTT. Translation gives CASSLQEFRNTIYF.

This sequence joins TRBV4-2 and TRBJ2-2; D is perhaps TRBD1 or TRBD2 (6 bases each). The V end was cut by 0 bases, the J end by 5 bases, with 25 bases between. CDR3 size: 20 residues. The V gene's germline CDR1 is LGHNA and CDR2 YNFKEQ. CDR3 DNA: TGTGCCAGCAGCCAAGATTCGAGGAGTCGGGGGCCGGGCAGGACCGGGGAGCTGTTTTTT. This encodes CASSQDSRSRGPGRTGELFF.

This clonotype was detected only a few times. The chain employs TRBV5-1 and TRBJ2-7, with 7 nucleotides matching TRBD2. Germline assignment: CDR1 SGHRS and CDR2 YFSETQ. Trimming removed 4 bases from V and 5 bases from J; junction bases left unmatched: 18. The CDR3 consists of 17 residues. CDR3 in DNA: TGCGCCAGCAGCGCGGGGGATAAAGGCGGGGGTTCGGACGAGCAGTACTTC. It encodes CASSAGDKGGGSDEQYF.

The chain is built from TRBV4-1 and TRBJ2-1, with TRBD2 identical over 8 bases. J gave up 4 bases and V 1 base, and 12 bases lay outside the gene matches. CDR1 and CDR2 (germline): MGHRA, YSYEKL. This CDR3 region has 18 residues. The CDR3 here is CASSQVAGRGGPYNEQFF. DNA for the CDR3: TGCGCCAGCAGCCAAGTCGCCGGGAGGGGGGGGCCTTACAATGAGCAGTTCTTC.

This chain connects TRBV3-1 to TRBJ2-3; 8 bases match TRBD2. The CDR3 contains 16 residues. Germline-derived CDR1 and CDR2 are LGHDT and YNNKEL (reference sequence). After removal of 1 base from V and 1 base from J, the junction contained 4 bases not matched to a gene. The CDR3, as DNA: TGTGCCAGCAGCCAAGTCCGCGGGGGGCGCACAGATACGCAGTATTTT. Translating gives CASSQVRGGRTDTQYF.

This clonotype showed up just a few times. The rearrangement uses TRBV10-3 and TRBJ2-7; 8 bases match TRBD2. The V gene end was trimmed by 5 bases and the J gene end by 3 bases; junction bases not matched to a gene: 3. This CDR3 comprises 13 residues. Germline V gene sequence: CDR1 ENHRY, CDR2 SYGVKD. CDR3 region: CAISSTSGYEQYV. As DNA, the CDR3 is TGTGCCATCAGTAGCACTAGCGGCTACGAGCAGTACGTC.

This clonotype was counted at least ten times. This chain joins TRBV7-2 and TRBJ2-7, with 9 positions matching TRBD2. V trimming: 1 base; J trimming: 4 bases; junction bases outside the gene matches: 5. The germline V gene has CDR1 SGHTA and CDR2 FQGNSA. The length of the CDR3 is 15 residues. In DNA, the CDR3 is TGTGCCAGCAGCTTAGTAGCGCGGGGGGGGTACGAGCAGTACTTC. This codes for CASSLVARGGYEQYF.

The sample holds a few counts of this clonotype. This chain joins TRBV20-1 and TRBJ2-7; D might be TRBD2 (5 bases). This CDR3 spans 15 amino acids. V was clipped by 3 bases and J by 5 bases, with 20 bases between them. Germline CDR1 reads DFQATT; CDR2 reads SNEGSKA (reference sequence). The DNA for the CDR3 is TGCAGTGCTAGTCACTCCTGGCTAGCTAACCACGAGCAGTACTTC. Protein product: CSASHSWLANHEQYF.

This clonotype was found a few times. The chain is built from TRBV4-3 and TRBJ2-5; the D gene is possibly TRBD2 (7 bases). This CDR3 is 16 amino acids long. The germline gives CDR1 LGHNA, CDR2 YSLEER. V lost 0 bases and J 5 bases, leaving 16 bases between the germline ends. DNA of the CDR3: TGCGCCAGCAGCCAAGATGGGGCGGGGGCGGGGGAGACCCAGTACTTC. It translates to CASSQDGAGAGETQYF.

This clonotype was counted ten times or more. V is TRBV20-1 and J is TRBJ2-1, with TRBD1 matching 8 bases. V was clipped by 0 bases and J by 7 bases; unmatched bases: 8. The V gene's germline CDR1 is DFQATT and CDR2 SNEGSKA (reference sequence). CDR3 size: 15 residues. CDR3 DNA sequence: TGCAGTGCTAGAGACAAGACAGGGGCCGGGAATGAGCAGTTCTTC. It translates to CSARDKTGAGNEQFF.

The chain carries TRBV30 and TRBJ2-6, with D maybe TRBD2 (6 bases). CDR1 and CDR2 (germline): GTSNPN, SVGIG (reference sequence). This CDR3 is 14 amino acids long. The V gene lost 7 bases and the J gene lost 0 bases, with 10 bases spanning the gap. The CDR3 coding sequence is TGTGCCTCTGCGGGGCTCTCTGGGGCCAACGTCCTGACTTTC. The encoded protein is CASAGLSGANVLTF.

This clonotype showed up just a few times. This could be a read error, since a much larger clone is one nucleotide away. This chain joins TRBV5-6 and TRBJ1-1, with D uncertain. Trimming shortened V by 4 bases and J by 3 bases, and 4 bases separated the two germline ends. Germline CDR1 is SGHDT and CDR2 is YYEEEE. This CDR3 is built from 11 residues. The chain's CDR3 is CASSAYTEAFF. For the CDR3, the DNA is TGTGCCAGCAGCGCCTACACTGAAGCTTTCTTT.

This clonotype was seen more than once but under ten times. This chain uses TRBV29-1 with TRBJ2-5, with D uncertain. V was cut by 6 bases and J by 7 bases, with 15 bases left in between. The CDR3 extends over 12 amino acids. The germline CDR1 and CDR2 sequences are SQVTM and ANQGSEA. CDR3 region: CSVAPGVRTQYF. CDR3 DNA sequence: TGCAGCGTCGCCCCGGGCGTCAGGACCCAGTACTTC.

The V and J genes are TRBV27 and TRBJ1-1; 11 bases are shared with TRBD1. The CDR3 totals 13 residues. With V trimmed by 6 bases and J by 8 bases, 5 bases remained unmatched. Germline values: CDR1 MNHEY, CDR2 SMNVEV (reference sequence). Written as DNA, the CDR3 is TGTGCCAGCAGATTCGGGACAGGGGGAGAAGCTTTCTTT. This encodes CASRFGTGGEAFF.

This chain connects TRBV2 to TRBJ1-6; D remains ambiguous. V dropped 6 bases and J dropped 7 bases, with 16 bases sitting between them. In germline, CDR1 is SNHLY, CDR2 FYNNEI. The CDR3 is made up of 15 amino acids. The chain's CDR3 is CASSWEGSENSPLHF. The CDR3, as DNA: TGTGCCAGCAGCTGGGAGGGCAGCGAGAATTCACCCCTCCACTTT.

V gene TRBV19 combines with J gene TRBJ2-1; no clear D. The CDR3 extends over 15 amino acids. The V gene's germline CDR1 is LNHDA and CDR2 SQIVND (reference sequence). With 4 bases removed from V and 1 base from J, the gap between germline ends came to 11 bases. Here the CDR3 reads CASSTRPLSYNEQFF. The CDR3 DNA is TGTGCCAGTAGTACCAGGCCTTTATCCTACAATGAGCAGTTCTTC.

The chain joins TRBV3-1 to TRBJ2-1; tentative D call: TRBD2 (6 bases). This CDR3 has 13 amino acids. Trimming pared 1 base from V and 6 bases from J, leaving 7 bases between. Germline lookup yields CDR1 LGHDT and CDR2 YNNKEL (reference sequence). CDR3 loop: CASSQAGVNEQFF. DNA for the CDR3: TGTGCCAGCAGCCAAGCGGGGGTCAATGAGCAGTTCTTC.

This clonotype appeared a few times. The chain is built from TRBV19 and TRBJ1-5, with 9 positions matching TRBD1. The germline gives CDR1 LNHDA, CDR2 SQIVND (reference sequence). V gave up 4 bases and J gave up 11 bases; unmatched junction bases: 6. The CDR3 covers 13 residues. Here the CDR3 reads CASSNRDRETQHF. CDR3 bases: TGTGCCAGTAGTAACCGGGACAGGGAGACCCAGCATTTT.

The table lists this clonotype with a few counts. The chain links TRBV20-1 to TRBJ2-3; 10 nucleotides align to TRBD2. This CDR3 spans 14 amino acids. Germline CDR1 and CDR2: DFQATT and SNEGSKA (reference sequence). V lost 5 bases to trimming and J lost 4 bases; unmatched junction nucleotides: 6. Here the CDR3 DNA reads TGCAGTGCTGCCACTAGCGGGGTATCAGATACGCAGTATTTT. It is translated as CSAATSGVSDTQYF.

The chain joins TRBV12-3 or TRBV12-4 to TRBJ2-5; a possible D gene is TRBD2 (6 bases). The CDR3 runs 15 residues. Between the trimmed V and J ends, which lost 2 bases and 2 bases, there was a span of 12 bases. CDR3 sequence (DNA): TGTGCCAGCAGTTTAATGGAGGGTTCTCAAGAGACCCAGTACTTC. Its translation: CASSLMEGSQETQYF.

V usage is TRBV27 and J usage is TRBJ2-1; 7 bases are shared with TRBD1. V shed 8 bases, J shed 5 bases, and the junction held 18 bases outside the gene matches. Germline CDR1 and CDR2: MNHEY and SMNVEV (reference sequence). The CDR3 has 17 residues. The CDR3 region is CASAPTGNPGAHNEQFF. The CDR3 DNA reads as TGTGCCAGCGCCCCGACAGGGAACCCCGGGGCCCACAATGAGCAGTTCTTC.

This clonotype was detected only a few times. One end of the junction fails to match germline, which may point to a read error. The CDR3 spells CSVEGESNVLTF. The CDR3 DNA follows: TGCAGCGTGGAAGGGGAGTCCAACGTCCTGACTTTC. The chain joins TRBV29-1 to TRBJ2-6; TRBD1 or TRBD2 may be the D gene (5 bases each). The CDR3 consists of 12 residues. Germline loops: CDR1 SQVTM, CDR2 ANQGSEA. The full variable domain, its missing parts supplied by reference TRBV29-1 and TRBJ2-6, is SAVISQKPSRDICQRGTSLTIQCQVDSQVTMMFWYRQQPGQSLTLIATANQGSEATYESGFVIDKFPISRPNLTFSTLTVSNMSPEDSSIYLCSVEGESNVLTFGAGSRLTVL.

The gene calls are TRBV11-1 and TRBJ2-1; D uncertain. The length of the CDR3 is 14 residues. Trimming pared 3 bases from V and 8 bases from J, leaving 14 bases between. CDR1 and CDR2 (germline): SGHAT, FQDESV (reference sequence). The CDR3 region is CASSFLRGPDEQFF. The CDR3 DNA is TGTGCCAGCAGCTTCCTGCGTGGTCCTGATGAGCAGTTCTTC. The whole variable domain, remainder taken from reference TRBV11-1 and TRBJ2-1, is EAEVAQSPRYKITEKSQAVAFWCDPISGHATLYWYRQILGQGPELLVQFQDESVVDDSQLPKDRFSAERLKGVDSTLKIQPAELGDSAMYLCASSFLRGPDEQFFGPGTRLTVL.